Each of the 21 T cell receptor beta chains below was sequenced from the same sample in a study of cytomegalovirus exposure and HLA in healthy donors. The PCR had 60 Vbeta and 13 Jbeta primers. Assay used: immunoSEQ multiplex PCR; TCRdb lists only in-frame clones, some missing. This sample has 150,000 to 200,000 clones, with 80% to 90% found just once. Sequencing was done on a sample of PBMCs. The receptors were sampled from a man aged 30 to 39 in good health and CMV-seropositive.

The chain has TRBV4-2 and TRBJ1-6; D unresolved. The CDR3 covers 15 residues. Deletions cut 2 bases from V and 5 bases from J, with 10 bases between. Per germline, CDR1 LGHNA and CDR2 YNFKEQ. CDR3 in DNA: TGTGCCAGCAGCCAACTCGGTGGAGATAATTCACCCCTCCACTTT. This codes for CASSQLGGDNSPLHF.

The CDR3 reads CASSLGLAGEVQYF. The CDR3 DNA is TGCGCCAGCAGCCTGGGACTAGCGGGAGAGGTGCAGTACTTC. V usage is TRBV5-1 and J usage is TRBJ2-7; 14 nucleotides align to TRBD2. CDR1 is SGHRS and CDR2 is YFSETQ in the germline V gene. The CDR3 totals 14 residues. With 4 bases clipped from V and 9 bases from J, the junction kept 6 bases outside the gene matches.

V usage is TRBV4-1 and J usage is TRBJ2-4, with a tentative D call TRBD2 (6 bases). CDR3 length: 17 residues. Germline loops: CDR1 MGHRA, CDR2 YSYEKL. Trimming shortened V by 0 bases and J by 2 bases, and 14 bases separated the two germline ends. In DNA form, the CDR3 reads TGCGCCAGCAGCCAAGATTGGGGGGAGCGGACCAAAAACATTCAGTACTTC. Translation: CASSQDWGERTKNIQYF.

As for this clone: At one boundary the junction diverges from the germline segment, which might be a read error. The chain combines TRBV7-9 with TRBJ2-3; a possible D gene is TRBD2 (5 bases). This CDR3 spans 16 amino acids. From germline, CDR1 is SEHNR and CDR2 FQNEAQ (reference sequence). The CDR3 loop is CSSSLAPAASTDTQYF. CDR3 DNA sequence: TGTTCCAGCAGCTTAGCGCCTGCGGCGAGCACAGATACGCAGTATTTT.

The V and J genes are TRBV5-1 and TRBJ2-7, with D possibly TRBD1 on 6 matching bases. There are 15 residues in the CDR3. Germline CDR1 reads SGHRS; CDR2 reads YFSETQ. Between the trimmed V and J ends, which lost 4 bases and 4 bases, there was a span of 18 bases. As DNA, the CDR3 is TGCGCCAGCAGCAATTACCCGGGACAACCTTACGAGCAGTACTTC. Translating gives CASSNYPGQPYEQYF.

The chain joins TRBV19 to TRBJ1-5; no reliable D call. Germline loops: CDR1 LNHDA, CDR2 SQIVND (reference sequence). Trimming removed 3 bases at V and 5 bases at J, with 5 bases between. This CDR3 is built from 12 residues. CDR3 sequence: CASSMLDQPQHF. CDR3 DNA sequence: TGTGCCAGTAGTATGTTAGATCAGCCCCAGCATTTT.

V is TRBV7-8 and J is TRBJ2-2, with 8 bases aligning to TRBD2. The CDR3 length is 15 residues. Germline V gene sequence: CDR1 SGHVS, CDR2 FQNEAQ. The trim removed 5 bases at V and 8 bases at J, leaving 10 bases unmatched. Written as DNA, the CDR3 is TGTGCCAGCAGCCTCCCCCGAGTAGCGGGGGGGGAGCTGTTTTTT. This sequence encodes CASSLPRVAGGELFF.

V and J are TRBV23-1 and TRBJ2-7, with 7 bases that match TRBD2. TRBV23-1 is noted as an ORF with a role that remains uncertain. The ends lost 10 bases at V and 2 bases at J; junction bases unmatched: 8. The length of the CDR3 is 13 residues. This chain's CDR3 is CAIFGGVAYEQYV. CDR3 bases: TGCGCCATTTTTGGGGGGGTGGCCTACGAGCAGTACGTC.

V is TRBV27 and J is TRBJ1-3, with D hard to call. V was shortened by 3 bases and J by 0 bases, with 12 bases between the two germline ends. Per germline, CDR1 MNHEY and CDR2 SMNVEV (reference sequence). This CDR3 comprises 16 residues. This CDR3 reads CASSLQQPSSGNTIYF. The CDR3 nucleotides read TGTGCCAGCAGTTTGCAACAGCCCTCCTCTGGAAACACCATATATTTT.

The chain employs TRBV5-1 and TRBJ1-2; D possibly corresponds to TRBD1 (5 bases). CDR1 and CDR2 from the germline V gene are SGHRS and YFSETQ. There are 16 residues in the CDR3. V was cut by 4 bases and J by 2 bases, with 18 bases left in between. The CDR3 DNA reads TGCGCCAGCAGCCCCGGGACTCCGGGAGCCAACTATGGCTACACCTTC. Translation: CASSPGTPGANYGYTF.

The chain uses TRBV6-6 and TRBJ2-1; perhaps TRBD2 as D (6 bases). CDR1 is MNHNY and CDR2 is SVGAGI in the germline V gene (reference sequence). Deletions cut 2 bases from V and 9 bases from J, with 14 bases between. CDR3 length: 14 amino acids. CDR3 nucleotide sequence: TGTGCCAGCAGTTACCCCGGGAGTTGGGGTGAGCAGTTCTTC. Its translation: CASSYPGSWGEQFF.

V usage is TRBV2 and J usage is TRBJ1-1; a possible D gene is TRBD1 (5 bases). The V end lost 9 bases, the J end lost 2 bases, and 22 bases lay between the germline ends. The CDR3 has 16 residues. The V gene's germline CDR1 is SNHLY and CDR2 FYNNEI. This CDR3 is CASMGLRAPTNTEAFF. The CDR3 DNA reads TGTGCCAGTATGGGACTGAGGGCTCCTACTAACACTGAAGCTTTCTTT.

The V call is TRBV27, the J call TRBJ2-7, with D possibly TRBD1 on 6 matching bases. The CDR3 length is 11 residues. Looked up from germline, CDR1 is MNHEY and CDR2 is SMNVEV (reference sequence). V shed 8 bases and J shed 3 bases, with 8 bases lying between them. The chain's CDR3 is CASARGYEQYF. The CDR3 DNA is TGTGCCAGCGCCAGGGGCTACGAGCAGTACTTC.

The rearrangement joins TRBV4-2 to TRBJ2-2; D may be TRBD1 (6 bases). The CDR3 consists of 18 residues. CDR1 and CDR2 from the germline V gene are LGHNA and YNFKEQ. Trimming removed 6 bases from V and 7 bases from J, with 27 bases in between. The CDR3 nucleotides are TGTGCCAGCAGTCACAGGGTGGGAGCCGGTGTGGAGAACGGGGAGCTGTTTTTT. Its protein product is CASSHRVGAGVENGELFF.

This chain links TRBV9 with TRBJ2-5, with 9 bases matching TRBD1. The CDR3 runs 18 residues. After removal of 4 bases from V and 5 bases from J, the junction contained 18 bases not matched to a gene. CDR1 and CDR2 (germline): SGDLS, YYNGEE. CDR3 DNA: TGTGCCAGCAGCTTGAGGCCTGTGACAGGGGGAAGAGGGGAGACCCAGTACTTC. Protein product: CASSLRPVTGGRGETQYF.

The chain has TRBV5-1 and TRBJ2-7; 12 bases agree with TRBD2. The CDR3 totals 15 residues. The V gene end was trimmed by 3 bases and the J gene end by 2 bases; junction bases not matched to a gene: 3. Germline values: CDR1 SGHRS, CDR2 YFSETQ. CDR3 bases: TGCGCCAGCAGCTCAACTAGCGGGAGGCCCTACGAGCAGTACTTC. Translated, it gives CASSSTSGRPYEQYF.

The J gene is TRBJ1-2, the V gene TRBV5-1, with unresolved D. With 7 bases removed from V and 0 bases from J, the gap between germline ends came to 19 bases. Germline CDR1 is SGHRS and CDR2 is YFSETQ. This CDR3 region has 16 residues. The CDR3: CASRLVVAASNYGYTF. The CDR3 region has the DNA TGCGCCAGCCGCCTAGTAGTGGCGGCTTCTAACTATGGCTACACCTTC.

This clone was seen only a few times. V usage is TRBV18 and J usage is TRBJ2-2, with TRBD1 matching 9 bases. Unmatched junction bases numbered 6, after V lost 6 bases and J lost 4 bases. This CDR3 is built from 15 residues. Germline V lookup: CDR1 KGHSH, CDR2 LQKENI. The CDR3 reads CASSDPTGGTGELFF. Written as DNA, the CDR3 is TGTGCCAGCTCTGACCCGACAGGGGGCACCGGGGAGCTGTTTTTT.

The chain combines TRBV27 with TRBJ2-5; 7 nucleotides line up with TRBD1. V trimming: 6 bases; J trimming: 5 bases; junction bases outside the gene matches: 3. CDR1 and CDR2 from the germline V gene are MNHEY and SMNVEV (reference sequence). The CDR3 runs 12 residues. CDR3 in amino acids: CASSHRGETQYF. DNA for the CDR3: TGTGCCAGCAGCCACAGGGGTGAGACCCAGTACTTC.

The chain has TRBV25-1 and TRBJ1-6; 7 positions match TRBD1. V trimming: 5 bases; J trimming: 7 bases; junction bases outside the gene matches: 5. CDR1 and CDR2 (germline): MGHDK, SYGVNS. The CDR3 covers 14 residues. The CDR3 loop is CASSLRTGNSPLHF. The CDR3, as DNA: TGTGCCAGCAGTCTCCGGACAGGAAATTCACCCCTCCACTTT.

This sequence joins TRBV27 and TRBJ2-4, with 7 bases lining up with TRBD1. V lost 5 bases, J lost 0 bases, and 10 bases stayed unmatched. The germline V gene encodes CDR1 MNHEY and CDR2 SMNVEV (reference sequence). This CDR3 contains 17 residues. The chain's CDR3 is CASSPSGQPLAKNIQYF. In DNA form, the CDR3 reads TGTGCCAGCAGTCCCTCGGGACAGCCTTTAGCCAAAAACATTCAGTACTTC.